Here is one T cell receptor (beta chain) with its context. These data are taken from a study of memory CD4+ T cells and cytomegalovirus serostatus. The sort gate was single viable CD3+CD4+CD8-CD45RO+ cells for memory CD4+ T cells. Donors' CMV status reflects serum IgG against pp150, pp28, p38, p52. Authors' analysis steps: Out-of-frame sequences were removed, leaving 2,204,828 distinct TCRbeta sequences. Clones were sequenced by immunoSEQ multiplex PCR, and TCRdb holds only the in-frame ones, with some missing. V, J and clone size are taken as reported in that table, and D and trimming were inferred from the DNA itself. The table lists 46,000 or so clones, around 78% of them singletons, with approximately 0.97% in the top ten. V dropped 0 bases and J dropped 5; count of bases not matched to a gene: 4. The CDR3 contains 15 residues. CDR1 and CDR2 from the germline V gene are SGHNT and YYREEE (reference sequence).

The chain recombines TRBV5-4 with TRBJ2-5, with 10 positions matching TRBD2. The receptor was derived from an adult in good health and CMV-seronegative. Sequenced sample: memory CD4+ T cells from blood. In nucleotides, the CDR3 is TGTGCCAGCAGCTTGGCCCTAGCGGGGGTGGAGACCCAGTACTTC. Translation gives CASSLALAGVETQYF. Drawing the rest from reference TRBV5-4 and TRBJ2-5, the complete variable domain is ETGVTQSPTHLIKTRGQQVTLRCSSQSGHNTVSWYQQALGQGPQFIFQYYREEENGRGNFPPRFSGLQFPNYSSELNVNALELDDSALYLCASSLALAGVETQYFGPGTRLLVL.